Listed here are 6 T cell receptor beta chains from one sample, sequenced in a study of T cells after yellow fever vaccination. MiXCR, applied by TCRdb to the 5' RACE reads, yields one record per CDR3 protein. Of about 320,000 distinct CDR3 sequences in the sample, about 10% were seen once. Specimen: CD4+ T cells sorted from PBMCs, collected 45 days after the yellow fever booster vaccination. The receptors originated from a man aged 18 to 29 who received the YFV17D yellow fever vaccine.

The chain is built from TRBV7-9 and TRBJ1-2, with a possible D match to TRBD1 (6 bases). The CDR3 has 16 amino acids. Germline CDR1 is SEHNR and CDR2 is FQNEAQ (reference sequence). With 1 base removed from V and 7 bases from J, the gap between germline ends came to 19 bases. The CDR3 nucleotides are TGTGCCAGCAGCTTAGGATCGGTCGGGGGGCCAGGTGGCTACACCTTC. Translation: CASSLGSVGGPGGYTF. The full variable domain, rest sourced from reference TRBV7-9 and TRBJ1-2, is DTGVSQNPRHKITKRGQNVTFRCDPISEHNRLYWYRQTLGQGPEFLTYFQNEAQLEKSRLLSDRFSAERPKGSFSTLEIQRTEQGDSAMYLCASSLGSVGGPGGYTFGSGTRLTVV.

The genes are TRBV2 and TRBJ1-6, with D perhaps matching TRBD1 (6 bases). Germline loops: CDR1 SNHLY, CDR2 FYNNEI. The ends were cut back, 4 bases at V and 10 bases at J, with 14 bases in the middle. The CDR3 length is 14 residues. Written as DNA, the CDR3 is TGTGCCAGCAGTGTTGGACCAGGGGACTCACCCCTCCACTTT. It encodes CASSVGPGDSPLHF.

Ten or more counts support this clonotype. The CDR3 region is CASGRGHQETQYF. The DNA for the CDR3 is TGTGCCAGCGGCCGAGGGCACCAAGAGACCCAGTACTTC. The V and J genes are TRBV7-6 and TRBJ2-5, with a tentative D call TRBD2 (5 bases). The CDR3 covers 13 residues. Trimming stripped 8 bases from V and 0 bases from J, with 10 bases between. Germline V gives CDR1 SGHVS, CDR2 FNYEAQ.

This sequence joins TRBV5-4 and TRBJ2-7, with D perhaps TRBD2 (6 bases). CDR3 length: 14 residues. Germline V gives CDR1 SGHNT, CDR2 YYREEE (reference sequence). Trimming removed 3 bases from V and 0 bases from J, with 10 bases in between. CDR3 sequence reads: CASSSGVSSYEQYV. CDR3 sequence (DNA): TGTGCCAGCAGCTCGGGAGTGTCCTCCTACGAGCAGTACGTC.

This clonotype was counted a few times. The CDR3 DNA is TGTGCCAGCAGTGCAGGGAGCTCCTATAATTCACCCCTCCACTTT. It translates to CASSAGSSYNSPLHF. V and J are TRBV2 and TRBJ1-6, with D maybe TRBD1 (5 bases). With 4 bases removed from V and 0 bases from J, the gap between germline ends came to 7 bases. This CDR3 is 15 amino acids long. CDR1 SNHLY and CDR2 FYNNEI come from the germline V gene.

The chain joins TRBV6-5 to TRBJ1-6; tentatively, D is TRBD1 (5 bases). Deletions cut 4 bases from V and 7 bases from J, with 17 bases between. CDR1 and CDR2 (germline): MNHEY, SVGAGI. The CDR3 consists of 16 residues. For the CDR3, the DNA is TGTGCCAGCAGTTGGCGTATTGGAGGGGAAAATTCACCCCTCCACTTT. Protein sequence: CASSWRIGGENSPLHF.